This TCR beta chain was profiled in a study of cytomegalovirus exposure and HLA in healthy donors. To note about this clone: Its antigen is unknown.

Study findings and constraints: In a later analysis, at a false discovery rate of 0.05, roughly 17,000 TCR beta sequences matched HLA alleles. Most TCR sequences proved rare, with some public TCRs found in many donors.

Primers included in the PCR were 60 Vbeta and 13 Jbeta primers. Produced via immunoSEQ multiplex PCR; TCRdb's table is partial and in-frame only. The sample includes approximately 90,000 clones, about 74% seen only once; the top ten take around 2.9%. Sequencing was done on a sample of PBMCs. The origin of this receptor is a man in his forties in good health and CMV-seronegative.

The CDR3 loop is CASSQGVLAGGAKNIQYF. Written as DNA, the CDR3 is TGCGCCAGCAGCCAAGGGGTGCTAGCGGGGGGGGCCAAAAACATTCAGTACTTC. The chain joins TRBV4-1 to TRBJ2-4, with 12 bases lining up with TRBD2. V was pared by 1 base and J by 1 base, with 5 bases of the junction left unmatched. CDR3 length: 18 residues. The germline V gene encodes CDR1 MGHRA and CDR2 YSYEKL.